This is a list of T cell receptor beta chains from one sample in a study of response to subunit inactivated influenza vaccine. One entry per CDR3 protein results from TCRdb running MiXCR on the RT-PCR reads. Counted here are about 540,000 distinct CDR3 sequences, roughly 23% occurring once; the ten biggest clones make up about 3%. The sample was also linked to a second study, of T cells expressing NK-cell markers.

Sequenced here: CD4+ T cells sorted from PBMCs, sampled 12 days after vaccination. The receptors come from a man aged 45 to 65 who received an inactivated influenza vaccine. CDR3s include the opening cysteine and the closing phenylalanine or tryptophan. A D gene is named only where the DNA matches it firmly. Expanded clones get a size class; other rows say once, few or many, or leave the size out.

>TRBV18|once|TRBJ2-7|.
TGTGCCAGCTCACCAGTTTACGGGACCTACGAGCAGTACTTC
CASSPVYGTYEQYF
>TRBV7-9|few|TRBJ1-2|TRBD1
TGTGCCAGCAGCTGGACAGGCGGCGGCTATGGCTACACCTTC
CASSWTGGGYGYTF
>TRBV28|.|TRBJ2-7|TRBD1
TGTGCCAGCAGCCCAACCGGGACAGGGAGATACGAGCAGTACTTC
CASSPTGTGRYEQYF
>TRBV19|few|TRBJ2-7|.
TGTGCCAGTAGTAAGGCGGATAAGGCCTACGAGCAGTACTTC
CASSKADKAYEQYF
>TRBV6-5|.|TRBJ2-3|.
TGTGCCAGCACCTGGGGCTTTACGCAGTATTTT
CASTWGFTQYF
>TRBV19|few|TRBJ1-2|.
TGTGCCAGTAGTATAAGCGTCGCAAACTATAAAACTAACTATGGCTACACCTTC
CASSISVANYKTNYGYTF
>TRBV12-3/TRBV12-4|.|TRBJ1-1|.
TGTGCCAGCAAAGACCGAACAGGGTACGCTGAAGCTTTCTTT
CASKDRTGYAEAFF
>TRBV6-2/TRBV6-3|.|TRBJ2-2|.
TGTGCCAGCACCCCTCTCGGATGGCAGGATGAGACCGGGGAGCTGTTTTTT
CASTPLGWQDETGELFF
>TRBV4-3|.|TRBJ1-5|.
TGCGCCAGCAGCCAAGTCTGGGAGGGTCAGCCCCAGCATTTT
CASSQVWEGQPQHF
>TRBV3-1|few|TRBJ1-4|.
TGTGCCAGCAGCCCACCGCCGGGGCGTGAAAAACTGTTTTTT
CASSPPPGREKLFF
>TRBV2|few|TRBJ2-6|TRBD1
TGTGCCAGCGCGGGACAGGAATACTCTGGGGCCAACGTCCTGACTTTC
CASAGQEYSGANVLTF
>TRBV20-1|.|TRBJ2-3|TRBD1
TGCAGTGCTACTCGGACAGGTCTGGGCGCAACCCCATTTTTT
CSATRTGLGATPFF
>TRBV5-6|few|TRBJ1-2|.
TGTGCCAGCAGCTTGCAAGTCGGAGGAGGCTACACCTTC
CASSLQVGGGYTF
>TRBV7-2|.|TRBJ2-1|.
TGTGCCAGCAGCAGACCCGGGACTGGTTACAATGAGCAGTTCTTC
CASSRPGTGYNEQFF
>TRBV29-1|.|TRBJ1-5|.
TGCAGCGTGACAGTTAACAATCAGCCCCAGCATTTT
CSVTVNNQPQHF
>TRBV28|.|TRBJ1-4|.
TGTGCCAGCCGGAGCGGATCTAATGAAAAACTGTTTTTT
CASRSGSNEKLFF
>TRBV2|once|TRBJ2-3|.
TGTGCCAGCAGTGAGGCCCAGACAGATACGCAGTATTTT
CASSEAQTDTQYF
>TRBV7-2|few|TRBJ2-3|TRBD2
TGTGCCAGCAGCTTATATGGGACTAGCGTCACAGATACGCAGTATTTT
CASSLYGTSVTDTQYF
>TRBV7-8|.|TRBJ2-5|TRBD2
TGTGCCAGCAGCAGGACTAGGATCTTTGACCAAGAGACCCAGTACTTC
CASSRTRIFDQETQYF
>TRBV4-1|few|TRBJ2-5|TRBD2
TGCGCCAGCAGCCAAGGGGAAGCGGGGGGCGCCCGAGAGACCCAGTACTTC
CASSQGEAGGARETQYF
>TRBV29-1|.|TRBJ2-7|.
TGCAGCGTTGAAAGGACACAGGAACCTTACGAGCAGTACTTC
CSVERTQEPYEQYF
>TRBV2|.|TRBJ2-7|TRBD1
TGTGCCAGCAGTGACGGGACACAGGGGTACGAGCAGTACTTC
CASSDGTQGYEQYF
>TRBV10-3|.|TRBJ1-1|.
TGTGCCATCAAAGACTCTGCCCACACTGAAGCTTTCTTT
CAIKDSAHTEAFF
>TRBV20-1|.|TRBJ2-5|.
TGCAGTGCTTCGGACATTCGGGAGACCCAGTACTTC
CSASDIRETQYF
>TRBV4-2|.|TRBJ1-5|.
TGTGCCAGCAGCCAAGGGCGTGGAGATCAGCCCCAGCATTTT
CASSQGRGDQPQHF
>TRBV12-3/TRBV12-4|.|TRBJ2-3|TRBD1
TGTGCCAGCAGGCCTGGGACAGGGGCAGATACGCAGTATTTT
CASRPGTGADTQYF
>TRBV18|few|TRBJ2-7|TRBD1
TGTGCCAGCTCACAGGGACAGGCGGAACACGAGCAGTACTTC
CASSQGQAEHEQYF
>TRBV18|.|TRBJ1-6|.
TGTGCCAGCTCACCTGAGAGTGGGCTGCATAATTCACCCCTCCACTTT
CASSPESGLHNSPLHF
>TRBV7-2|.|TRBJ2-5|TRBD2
TGTGCCAGCAGCCCTCCTCTAGCGGGCAAAATCCAAGAGACCCAGTACTTC
CASSPPLAGKIQETQYF
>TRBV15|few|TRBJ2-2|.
TGTGCCACCAGCAGGACTCTCGAGGGGGGGGACACCGGGGAGCTGTTTTTT
CATSRTLEGGDTGELFF
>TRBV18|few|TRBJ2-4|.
TGTGCCAGCTCACCTACCCTTAGCAAAATCAACATTCAGTACTTC
CASSPTLSKINIQYF
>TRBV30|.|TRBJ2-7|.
TGTGCCTGGAGTGTACCCAGGGACTACGAGCAGTACTTC
CAWSVPRDYEQYF
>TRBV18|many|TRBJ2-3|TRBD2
TGTGCCAGCTCACTAGCGGGGGCCCTCACAGATACGCAGTATTTT
CASSLAGALTDTQYF
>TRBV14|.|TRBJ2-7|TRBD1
TGTGCCAGCAGCCAAGTAGCCGGGACAGGGTCGATAGGGCAGTACTTC
CASSQVAGTGSIGQYF
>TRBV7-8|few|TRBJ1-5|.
TGTGCCAGCACCCTAGGGGCAGCCGCTAGCAATCAGCCCCAGCATTTT
CASTLGAAASNQPQHF
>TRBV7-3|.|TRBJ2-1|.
TGTGCCAGCAGCTCCCGGGCCCATGAGCAGTTCTTC
CASSSRAHEQFF
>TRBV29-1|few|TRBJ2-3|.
TGCAGCGTTGCCGAGGCGGATACGCAGTATTTT
CSVAEADTQYF
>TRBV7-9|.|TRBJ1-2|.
TGTGCCAGCAGAATTCAGCCTAACTATGGCTACACCTTC
CASRIQPNYGYTF